This T cell receptor (beta chain) was sequenced for a study of blood T cell repertoires in COVID-19. How the authors handled the data: Nucleated cell counts were estimated from reference gene primer amplification. Assay: immunoSEQ multiplex PCR; the TCRdb copy retains only in-frame clones and omits some. The DNA gave D and trimming, while V, J and clone size come from that table. Altogether more than 75,000 clones are present, approximately 86% being singletons, with the ten largest covering 0.95% to 1.5%. This sequence was found in an elderly man with active or convalescent COVID-19. Sequenced: peripheral blood.

The chain's CDR3 is CASSQKTATVNEKLFF. The CDR3 DNA is TGTGCCAGCAGCCAGAAAACGGCGACAGTAAATGAAAAACTGTTTTTT. The J gene is TRBJ1-4, the V gene TRBV14; D is possibly TRBD1 (5 bases). CDR1 and CDR2 (germline): SGHDN, FVKESK. This CDR3 has 16 residues. Trimming cost V 3 bases and J 5 bases, with 16 bases left between them.